This TCR beta chain emerged from a study of T cell changes during pregnancy in multiple sclerosis. Sequenced by immunoSEQ multiplex PCR; TCRdb stores in-frame clones only, minus some. Among 28,000 or so clones listed, roughly 88% were seen once. The germline V and J ends were trimmed by 6 bases and 6 bases, with 28 bases remaining between them. This CDR3 comprises 18 residues. From germline, CDR1 is ENHRY and CDR2 SYGVKD. Sequenced material: CD4+ T cells from peripheral blood mononuclear cells, taken in the first trimester of pregnancy. The origin of this receptor is a female donor in good health, enrolled as a control in a pregnancy study. This chain connects TRBV10-3 to TRBJ2-3; perhaps TRBD2 as D (6 bases). The CDR3 DNA sequence: TGTGCCATCAGCGCTCGGAAAGGTCAGGCGGAGGGGTCGGATACGCAGTATTTT. This sequence encodes CAISARKGQAEGSDTQYF.